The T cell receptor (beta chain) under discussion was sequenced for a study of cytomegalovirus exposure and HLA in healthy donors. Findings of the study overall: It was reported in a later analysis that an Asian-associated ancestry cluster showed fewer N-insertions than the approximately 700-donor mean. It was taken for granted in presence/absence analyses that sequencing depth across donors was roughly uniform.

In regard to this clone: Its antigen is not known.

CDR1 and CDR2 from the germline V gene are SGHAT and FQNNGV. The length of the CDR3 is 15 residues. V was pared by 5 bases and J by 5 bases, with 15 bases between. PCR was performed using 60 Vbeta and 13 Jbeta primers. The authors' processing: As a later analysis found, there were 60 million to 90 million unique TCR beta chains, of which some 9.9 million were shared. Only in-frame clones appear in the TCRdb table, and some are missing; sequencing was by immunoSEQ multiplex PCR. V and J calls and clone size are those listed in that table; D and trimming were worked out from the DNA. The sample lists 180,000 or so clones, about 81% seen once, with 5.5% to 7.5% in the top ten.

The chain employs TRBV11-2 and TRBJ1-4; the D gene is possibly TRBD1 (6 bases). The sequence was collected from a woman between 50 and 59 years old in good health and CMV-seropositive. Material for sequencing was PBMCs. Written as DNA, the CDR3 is TGTGCCAGCAGCCCTACAAGGACAGTCAATGAAAAACTGTTTTTT. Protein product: CASSPTRTVNEKLFF.